Below are 23 T cell receptor beta chains sequenced from a single sample in a study of tumor and adjacent non-tumor tissue in lung cancer. RNA was extracted from bulk tissue without any cell sorting. The normal lung tissue was taken more than 3 cm from the tumor edge. The library came from three nested PCR rounds adapted from ARM-PCR protocols. TCRdb ran MiXCR on the multiplex PCR reads and lists one entry per CDR3 protein. The table includes around 80,000 distinct CDR3 sequences, 65% to 85% detected once. Sequences were obtained from distant non-tumor lung tissue. These receptors were obtained from a man in his 60s with non-small cell lung cancer.

A word on this clonotype: A much larger clone lies one base from this, so it may be a read error. The CDR3 end shows no conserved phenylalanine or tryptophan, and so a read error is likely. The genes are TRBV5-1 and TRBJ1-4; perhaps TRBD1 as D (5 bases). The V end lost 5 bases, the J end lost 0 bases, and 8 bases lay between the germline ends. The CDR3 loop spans 14 amino acids. CDR1 and CDR2 from the germline V gene are SGHRS and YFSETQ. Written as DNA, the CDR3 is TGCGCCAGCAGAAGGGACGCAACTAATGAAAAACTGTTTTTA. It translates to CASRRDATNEKLFL.

This clonotype was observed a single time. This chain connects TRBV20-1 to TRBJ1-3, with D perhaps TRBD1 (5 bases). The CDR3 sequence is 11 residues long. Trimming took off 8 bases at V and 10 bases at J, with 15 bases between the two ends. Germline assignment: CDR1 DFQATT and CDR2 SNEGSKA (reference sequence). The CDR3 sequence is CSLRVFETIYF. DNA of the CDR3: TGCAGTCTCAGGGTTTTTGAGACCATATATTTT.

Turning to this clonotype: Lacking the conserved final phenylalanine or tryptophan, this CDR3 likely reflects a read error. The chain is built from TRBV4-3 and TRBJ1-2; TRBD1 matches at 7 bases. The germline gives CDR1 LGHNA, CDR2 YSLEER. The CDR3 has 14 residues. The CDR3: CASNQEQGNYGYTL. CDR3 bases: TGCGCCAGCAACCAAGAACAGGGGAACTATGGCTACACCCTC.

On this clonotype itself: The junction differs from germline at one of its ends, possibly a read error. The V call is TRBV29-1, the J call TRBJ2-1; 7 bases match TRBD2. There are 14 residues in the CDR3. CDR1 is SQVTM and CDR2 is ANQGSEA in the germline V gene. CDR3 in amino acids: CSGVQAGESDEQFF. CDR3 bases: TGCAGCGGGGTGCAGGCGGGAGAGTCGGATGAGCAATTCTTC.

The rearrangement joins TRBV7-6 to TRBJ2-7; 9 nucleotides align to TRBD1. This CDR3 is 17 amino acids long. Germline V gene sequence: CDR1 SGHVS, CDR2 FNYEAQ. Trimming removed 1 base from V and 5 bases from J; junction bases left unmatched: 12. CDR3 sequence: CASSLGINPGQGDEQYF. CDR3 nucleotides: TGTGCCAGCAGCTTAGGGATAAATCCGGGACAGGGAGACGAGCAGTACTTC.

The CDR3 DNA is TGTGCTAGAAGTTACTATCCCGGGGGGCGGGATACGCAGTATTTT. Protein product: CARSYYPGGRDTQYF. The rearrangement uses TRBV6-5 and TRBJ2-3; D is possibly TRBD2 (7 bases). The germline V gene encodes CDR1 MNHEY and CDR2 SVGAGI. The CDR3 totals 15 residues.

About this clonotype: At one end, the junction sequence differs from germline, possibly due to a read error. The rearrangement uses TRBV6-5 and TRBJ2-6; 10 bases are shared with TRBD2. This CDR3 has 17 amino acids. CDR1 is MNHEY and CDR2 is SVGAGI in the germline V gene. The CDR3 nucleotides are TGTGTCAGCAGCCTAGCGGGAGCCAGCACTAGGGCCAACGTCCTGACTTTC. This sequence encodes CVSSLAGASTRANVLTF.

A note on this clonotype: This is likely a read error, given that the CDR3 carries no conserved phenylalanine or tryptophan at its end. The DNA is left out, because the CDR3 cannot be placed on it with certainty; the CDR3 is given as TCRdb lists it. The V and J genes are TRBV11-2 and TRBJ1-1; the tabulated D call, TRBD1, remains unverified against the DNA. Including both end residues, the CDR3 is 14 amino acids long. Germline lookup yields CDR1 SGHAT and CDR2 FQNNGV. The CDR3 sequence: CTSSLVGRGTETFL.

This chain connects TRBV20-1 to TRBJ2-5; D is possibly TRBD2 (7 bases). The CDR3 has 19 amino acids. From germline, CDR1 is DFQATT and CDR2 SNEGSKA (reference sequence). Trimming took off 3 bases at V and 3 bases at J, with 29 bases between the two ends. The CDR3 DNA is TGCAGTGCTAGGCGGGGGAAGGGGGTAGCGGAAGGCCCCGAAGAGACCCAGTACTTC. It is translated as CSARRGKGVAEGPEETQYF.

Points on this clonotype: An end of the junction differs from the germline gene, which may be a read error. The rearrangement joins TRBV4-2 to TRBJ1-2; D not certain. The CDR3 is 14 residues long. Germline loops: CDR1 LGHNA, CDR2 YNFKEQ. CDR3 residues: CASSQEEPTDDYAF. CDR3 DNA sequence: TGTGCCAGCAGCCAAGAGGAACCGACGGATGACTACGCCTTC.

With regard to this clonotype: Likely a read error: the CDR3 ends without its conserved phenylalanine or tryptophan. The V call is TRBV20-1, the J call TRBJ2-7; D remains ambiguous. The CDR3 covers 15 residues. Germline V gene lookup returns CDR1 DFQATT and CDR2 SNEGSKA (reference sequence). Trimming pared 6 bases from V and 2 bases from J, leaving 20 bases between. Written as DNA, the CDR3 is TGCAGTGCCGCCGCATGGGCAGTCGGAACCTACGAGCAGTACCTC. Protein: CSAAAWAVGTYEQYL.

This rearrangement joins TRBV12-3 or TRBV12-4 to TRBJ1-5; unclear D gene. CDR3 length: 13 amino acids. V was trimmed by 2 bases and J by 7 bases, leaving 9 bases between them. The CDR3 loop reads CASSLLSYQPQHF. In DNA, the CDR3 is TGTGCCAGCAGTTTATTGAGTTACCAGCCCCAGCATTTT.

Remarks on this clonotype: The germline gene is not matched at one end of the junction; a read error may be the cause. Here the CDR3 DNA reads TGTACCAGCAACTCTACAGGGGAAAGGACCCACTACTTC. Translating gives CTSNSTGERTHYF. The chain has TRBV11-2 and TRBJ2-5; 7 nucleotides match TRBD1. CDR3 length: 13 residues. CDR1 is SGHAT and CDR2 is FQNNGV in the germline V gene.

Note on this clonotype: The junction shows a germline mismatch at one end, possibly a read error. The chain recombines TRBV11-2 with TRBJ2-6, with TRBD1 identical over 7 bases. The CDR3 is made up of 19 amino acids. Germline V gene sequence: CDR1 SGHAT, CDR2 FQNNGV. The CDR3 loop is CASSLVSKDRPPGPNVLTF. The CDR3 region has the DNA TGTGCCAGCAGCTTAGTTTCAAAGGACAGGCCCCCTGGGCCCAACGTCCTGACTTTC.

A note on this clonotype: A junction end diverges from the germline sequence, so it may reflect a read error. The genes are TRBV4-3 and TRBJ1-3; D is unclear. The CDR3 spans 16 residues. Germline values: CDR1 LGHNA, CDR2 YSLEER. This chain's CDR3 is CTSSGRTRGSGNTIYF. As DNA, the CDR3 is TGCACCAGCAGCGGCCGGACGCGTGGCTCTGGAAACACCATATATTTT.

With regard to this clonotype: One end of the junction varies from germline; a read error may be responsible. The rearrangement links TRBV4-3 to TRBJ1-1; 10 bases are shared with TRBD1. The germline CDR1 and CDR2 sequences are LGHNA and YSLEER. The CDR3 loop spans 17 amino acids. The CDR3 nucleotides read TGCGCCAGTAGCCAAGTCATGGGACAGGGGCCGAACACTGAAGTTTTCTTT. This encodes CASSQVMGQGPNTEVFF.

In regard to this clonotype: At one boundary the junction diverges from the germline segment, which might be a read error. The chain joins TRBV20-1 to TRBJ2-7; D gene uncertain. The CDR3 is 12 amino acids. Per the germline V gene, CDR1 is DFQATT and CDR2 is SNEGSKA (reference sequence). The CDR3, as DNA: TGCAGTGTTAGTGCGGTTACCTACGATCAGTACTTC. Protein: CSVSAVTYDQYF.

As regards this clonotype: One junction end does not reproduce the germline sequence, and a read error may be involved. This chain links TRBV5-4 with TRBJ2-5, with a weak D call TRBD1 (5 bases). CDR1 is SGHNT and CDR2 is YYREEE in the germline V gene (reference sequence). The CDR3 sequence is 14 residues long. CDR3 amino acids: CASRADLYQVAQYF. The CDR3 DNA follows: TGTGCTAGCAGGGCTGACCTGTACCAAGTGGCCCAGTACTTC.

Note on this clonotype: Its ends do not fully match the called genes, so a read error is possible. The chain carries TRBV6-4 and TRBJ2-1; D unresolved. The CDR3 has 15 amino acids. CDR1 and CDR2 (germline): MRHNA, SNTAGT. DNA for the CDR3: TGTGTCAGCAGCCCGAGACACAGCTCCTACAATGAGCAGTTCTTC. Residues: CVSSPRHSSYNEQFF.

This clonotype was counted a single time. Being one base from a much bigger clone, this may be a read error. The J gene is TRBJ2-1, the V gene TRBV28; D is possibly TRBD2 (6 bases). CDR1 MDHEN and CDR2 SYDVKM come from the germline V gene. V dropped 10 bases and J dropped 4 bases, with 20 bases sitting between them. The CDR3 has 15 residues. The DNA for the CDR3 is TGTGCCAACAGCAGAGCGGGCCGGGTTTACAATGAGCAGTTCTTC. This codes for CANSRAGRVYNEQFF.

About this clonotype: One end of the junction does not line up with germline, which may come from a read error. The chain recombines TRBV4-3 with TRBJ2-6, with D hard to call. In germline, CDR1 is LGHNA, CDR2 YSLEER. The CDR3 sequence is 16 residues long. CDR3 nucleotides: TGCGCCAGCAGCCAAGAGGTGGTGTTTGGGGACAACGTCCTGACTTTC. Translated: CASSQEVVFGDNVLTF.

As to this clonotype: At one end the junction does not follow the germline gene, possibly because of a read error. This chain uses TRBV29-1 with TRBJ2-7; 7 bases are shared with TRBD2. Germline V gives CDR1 SQVTM, CDR2 ANQGSEA. This CDR3 comprises 12 residues. CDR3 in DNA: TGCAGCGTTGGGGGAGGGCTGGACGAGCAGTACTTT. This codes for CSVGGGLDEQYF.

Turning to this clonotype: The junction does not match germline at one end; this may be a read error. The CDR3 sequence: CTSKLEGGAVYNEQFF. For the CDR3, the DNA is TGTACCAGCAAATTGGAAGGGGGGGCGGTTTACAATGAGCAGTTCTTC. V gene TRBV5-8 combines with J gene TRBJ2-1, with D tentatively TRBD2 (7 bases). The CDR3 is 16 amino acids. The germline V gene encodes CDR1 SGHTS and CDR2 YDEGEE.